Following are 9 T cell receptor beta chains from one sample sequenced in a study of blood T cell repertoires in COVID-19. Clones were read by immunoSEQ multiplex PCR, and TCRdb kept only the in-frame ones, dropping some. The table records 210,000 or so clones, around nine tenths of them present only once. The sample taken for sequencing was peripheral blood. The receptors derive from a man aged 35-49 years with acute or convalescent COVID-19.

The V and J genes are TRBV10-3 and TRBJ1-6; no reliable D call. Between the trimmed V and J ends, which lost 4 bases and 5 bases, there was a span of 6 bases. In germline, CDR1 is ENHRY, CDR2 SYGVKD. The CDR3 consists of 13 residues. The chain's CDR3 is CAISGQNNSPLHF. The CDR3 DNA follows: TGTGCCATCAGTGGACAAAATAATTCACCCCTCCACTTT.

This clone was found once. The V gene is TRBV19, the J gene TRBJ2-7; TRBD2 matches 8 bases. The junction had 2 bases not matched to a gene; V was cut back by 2 bases and J by 5 bases. This CDR3 region has 13 residues. CDR1 is LNHDA and CDR2 is SQIVND in the germline V gene (reference sequence). CDR3 nucleotide sequence: TGTGCCAGTAGTATAAGCGGGGGAAACGAGCAGTACTTC. Translated: CASSISGGNEQYF.

This clone has just a few counts. The V and J genes are TRBV27 and TRBJ2-2, with 7 bases identical to TRBD1. After removal of 6 bases from V and 8 bases from J, the junction contained 9 bases not matched to a gene. The CDR3 has 14 residues. Germline V CDR1 and CDR2: MNHEY, SMNVEV (reference sequence). The CDR3 loop is CASSVTQGPGELFF. The DNA for the CDR3 is TGTGCCAGCAGCGTTACACAGGGGCCTGGGGAGCTGTTTTTT.

This clone was counted between two and nine times. The chain has TRBV7-8 and TRBJ1-1, with a tentative D call TRBD1 (5 bases). The V and J ends lost 3 bases and 0 bases respectively, with 14 bases between them. Germline V lookup: CDR1 SGHVS, CDR2 FQNEAQ. The CDR3 runs 16 residues. The CDR3 DNA is TGTGCCAGCAGCTTTTGGTTCGGGGGACTGAACACTGAAGCTTTCTTT. Protein: CASSFWFGGLNTEAFF.

The V and J genes are TRBV27 and TRBJ1-1, with 10 positions matching TRBD1. This CDR3 has 15 residues. CDR1 MNHEY and CDR2 SMNVEV come from the germline V gene (reference sequence). Trimming at V came to 5 bases and at J to 11 bases, leaving 14 bases not matched to a gene. This CDR3 reads CASSRRTGGEGRAFF. CDR3 nucleotides: TGTGCCAGCAGTAGGAGGACAGGGGGAGAAGGGAGGGCTTTCTTT.

The V gene is TRBV5-8, the J gene TRBJ1-5, with 7 positions matching TRBD1. This CDR3 is 12 amino acids long. Trimming at V came to 4 bases and at J to 11 bases, leaving 6 bases not matched to a gene. Germline V gives CDR1 SGHTS, CDR2 YDEGEE. Written as DNA, the CDR3 is TGTGCCAGCAGCCCGGACAGGCGGGCCCAGCATTTT. This codes for CASSPDRRAQHF.

This clone was counted once. The chain couples TRBV27 to TRBJ1-2, with D hard to call. V shed 2 bases and J shed 4 bases, with 11 bases lying between them. The CDR3 covers 14 residues. The germline V gene has CDR1 MNHEY and CDR2 SMNVEV (reference sequence). The CDR3 loop is CASSLLAVGYGYTF. The CDR3 coding sequence is TGTGCCAGCAGTTTACTAGCAGTTGGCTATGGCTACACCTTC.

The chain links TRBV2 to TRBJ1-2; 7 nucleotides align to TRBD1. The V gene's germline CDR1 is SNHLY and CDR2 FYNNEI. The V gene end was trimmed by 6 bases and the J gene end by 0 bases; junction bases not matched to a gene: 10. The CDR3 is 16 residues long. The CDR3 coding sequence is TGTGCCAGCAGCCAACGTAGGGACAGTTCTAACTATGGCTACACCTTC. Translated: CASSQRRDSSNYGYTF.

This clone was picked up a small number of times. This chain links TRBV4-1 with TRBJ2-7; D possibly corresponds to TRBD2 (5 bases). This CDR3 contains 15 residues. V shed 1 base and J shed 0 bases, with 10 bases lying between them. Germline lookup yields CDR1 MGHRA and CDR2 YSYEKL. CDR3 sequence: CASSQAGTSSYEQYF. CDR3 in DNA: TGCGCCAGCAGCCAAGCGGGCACTAGCTCCTACGAGCAGTACTTC.